These T cell receptor beta chains were read from a single sample in a study of blood T cell repertoires in COVID-19. Profiling relied on immunoSEQ multiplex PCR, and the TCRdb table lists in-frame clones only, not all of them. Among a few hundred thousand clones listed, around 86% were seen once. The sample taken for sequencing was PBMCs or T cells enriched from blood (not recorded which). The receptors come from a woman in her fifties or sixties who had recovered from COVID-19. Both conserved end residues are part of each CDR3. D genes are given only for firm matches.

TRBV10-3,TRBJ2-1,TRBD2,CAISSLAGGDNEQFF,TGTGCCATCAGTTCCCTAGCGGGAGGGGACAATGAGCAGTTCTTC
TRBV19,TRBJ1-1,TRBD1,CASSPGTGEWDMNTEAFF,TGTGCCAGTAGTCCGGGCACAGGGGAGTGGGACATGAACACTGAAGCTTTCTTT
TRBV7-2,TRBJ1-1,TRBD1,CASSPNRGLVNTEAFF,TGTGCCAGCAGCCCGAACAGGGGGCTGGTGAACACTGAAGCTTTCTTT
TRBV7-3,TRBJ2-1,-,CASSSGTRAGQFF,TGTGCCAGCAGCTCCGGAACCCGGGCGGGGCAGTTCTTC
TRBV6-5,TRBJ2-7,-,CASMGGNYEQYF,TGTGCCAGCATGGGCGGGAACTACGAGCAGTACTTC
TRBV5-4,TRBJ1-2,TRBD1,CASSNPWTGKNTYGYTF,TGTGCCAGCAGCAACCCATGGACAGGCAAAAACACCTATGGCTACACCTTC
TRBV4-2,TRBJ1-2,TRBD1,CASSPAGTGGLVYGYTF,TGTGCCAGCAGCCCAGCCGGGACAGGGGGCTTAGTCTATGGCTACACCTTC
TRBV30,TRBJ1-1,TRBD1,CAWSVRTGRAFF,TGTGCCTGGAGTGTACGGACAGGACGAGCTTTCTTT
TRBV20-1,TRBJ2-7,TRBD2,CSASHSGDATYEQYF,TGCAGTGCAAGTCATAGCGGGGATGCCACCTACGAGCAGTACTTC
TRBV12-5,TRBJ1-5,TRBD1,CASGLDRGNQPQHF,TGTGCTAGTGGTCTGGACAGGGGCAATCAGCCCCAGCATTTT
TRBV12-3/TRBV12-4,TRBJ1-2,-,CASSFVRWEGYTF,TGTGCCAGCAGCTTCGTACGCTGGGAGGGCTACACCTTC
TRBV20-1,TRBJ2-1,-,CSARDIFEQFF,TGCAGTGCTAGAGATATCTTTGAGCAGTTCTTC
TRBV12-3/TRBV12-4,TRBJ1-2,-,CASSPGRGLAYTF,TGTGCCAGCAGTCCGGGTAGGGGCCTGGCCTACACCTTC
TRBV7-2,TRBJ1-1,-,CASSLEGIHEAFF,TGTGCCAGCAGCCTCGAGGGAATCCATGAAGCTTTCTTT
TRBV7-2,TRBJ1-1,-,CASSLVGGMNTEAFF,TGTGCCAGCAGCTTAGTGGGCGGGATGAACACTGAAGCTTTCTTT
TRBV5-1,TRBJ1-1,-,CASSLEPIQWRDTEAFF,TGCGCCAGCAGCTTGGAGCCCATACAATGGCGGGACACTGAAGCTTTCTTT
TRBV15,TRBJ1-1,-,CATSRDRGFNTEAFF,TGTGCCACCAGCAGAGATCGCGGGTTCAACACTGAAGCTTTCTTT
TRBV5-8,TRBJ1-6,TRBD1,CASSQYGQAHNSPLHF,TGTGCCAGCAGCCAATACGGACAGGCCCATAATTCACCCCTCCACTTT
TRBV5-1,TRBJ1-2,TRBD1,CASSRGTAYGYTF,TGCGCCAGCAGCCGTGGGACAGCCTATGGCTACACCTTC
TRBV20-1,TRBJ1-3,-,CSAYGGNTIYF,TGCAGTGCTTACGGGGGAAACACCATATATTTT
TRBV9,TRBJ2-7,-,CASSVEGGEGAFTYEQYF,TGTGCCAGCAGCGTAGAGGGAGGAGAGGGGGCTTTTACCTACGAGCAGTACTTC
TRBV28,TRBJ1-3,TRBD1,CASSSIRGISGNTIYF,TGTGCCAGCAGTTCAATCAGGGGGATCTCTGGAAACACCATATATTTT
TRBV6-5,TRBJ2-7,-,CASRGGSYEQYF,TGTGCCAGCCGAGGGGGCTCCTACGAGCAGTACTTC
TRBV5-1,TRBJ1-6,-,CASSFAEGRSGNSPLHF,TGCGCCAGCAGCTTTGCGGAGGGGCGCTCGGGTAATTCACCCCTCCACTTT
TRBV14,TRBJ1-1,-,CASSQDTGKDLLGTEAFF,TGTGCCAGCAGCCAAGATACGGGGAAAGACCTTCTTGGCACTGAAGCTTTCTTT
TRBV7-2,TRBJ2-1,TRBD2,CASSLGGSPYNEQFF,TGTGCCAGCAGCTTAGGCGGGAGCCCCTACAATGAGCAGTTCTTC
TRBV6-1,TRBJ2-7,TRBD2,CASSEQAGGYEQYF,TGTGCCAGCAGTGAACAGGCGGGAGGCTACGAGCAGTACTTC
TRBV4-2,TRBJ2-5,-,CASSHGQGSGGETQYF,TGTGCCAGCAGCCACGGCCAGGGGAGTGGAGGAGAGACCCAGTACTTC
TRBV18,TRBJ1-1,-,CASSPVFSPLTGAEAFF,TGTGCCAGCTCACCGGTTTTCAGCCCCTTAACGGGAGCTGAAGCTTTCTTT